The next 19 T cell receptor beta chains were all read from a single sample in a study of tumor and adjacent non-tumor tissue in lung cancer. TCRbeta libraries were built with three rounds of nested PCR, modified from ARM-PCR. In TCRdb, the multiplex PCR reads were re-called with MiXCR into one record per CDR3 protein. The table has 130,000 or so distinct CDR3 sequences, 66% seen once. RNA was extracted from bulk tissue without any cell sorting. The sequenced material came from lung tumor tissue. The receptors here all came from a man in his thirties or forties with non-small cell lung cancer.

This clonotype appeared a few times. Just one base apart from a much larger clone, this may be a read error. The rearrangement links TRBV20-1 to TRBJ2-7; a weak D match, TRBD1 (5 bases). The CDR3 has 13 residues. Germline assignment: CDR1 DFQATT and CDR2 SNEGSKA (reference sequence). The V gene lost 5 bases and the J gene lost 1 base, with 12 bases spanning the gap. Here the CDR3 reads CSARKQESYEQYF. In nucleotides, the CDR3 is TGCAGTGCTCGGAAACAGGAGTCCTACGAGCAGTACTTC.

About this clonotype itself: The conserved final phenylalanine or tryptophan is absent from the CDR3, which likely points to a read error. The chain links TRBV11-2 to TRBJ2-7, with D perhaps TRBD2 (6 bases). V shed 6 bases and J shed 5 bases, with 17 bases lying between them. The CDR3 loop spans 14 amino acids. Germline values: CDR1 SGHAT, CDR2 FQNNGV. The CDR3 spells CASSLKRDLNEQYL. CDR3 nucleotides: TGTGCCAGCAGTCTTAAGAGGGACTTGAACGAGCAGTACTTG.

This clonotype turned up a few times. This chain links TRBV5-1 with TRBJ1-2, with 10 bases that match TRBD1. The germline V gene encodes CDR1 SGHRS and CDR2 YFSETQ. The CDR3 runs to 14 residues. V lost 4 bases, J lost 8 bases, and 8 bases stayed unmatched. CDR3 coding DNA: TGCGCCAGCAGCGTGACAGGGGGCCCGGAGGGCTACACCTTC. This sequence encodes CASSVTGGPEGYTF.

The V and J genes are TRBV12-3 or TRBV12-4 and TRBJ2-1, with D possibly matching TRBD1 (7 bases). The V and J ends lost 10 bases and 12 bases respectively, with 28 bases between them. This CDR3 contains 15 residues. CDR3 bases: TGTGCCACCAGAAACGACAGGGACTTGCGAGATGGGCAGTTCTTC. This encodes CATRNDRDLRDGQFF.

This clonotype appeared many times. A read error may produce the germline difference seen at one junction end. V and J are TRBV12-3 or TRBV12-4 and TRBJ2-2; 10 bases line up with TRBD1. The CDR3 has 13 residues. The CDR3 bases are TGTGCCAGCAGCCGACAGGGGGCCGGAGAGCTGTTTTTT. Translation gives CASSRQGAGELFF.

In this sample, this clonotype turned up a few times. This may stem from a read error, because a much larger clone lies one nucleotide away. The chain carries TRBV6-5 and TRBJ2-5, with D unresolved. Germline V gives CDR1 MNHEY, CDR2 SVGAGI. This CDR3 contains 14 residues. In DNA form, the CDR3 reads TGTACCAGCAGGTCCTCAGAGTACCAAGAGACCCAGTACTTC. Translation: CTSRSSEYQETQYF.

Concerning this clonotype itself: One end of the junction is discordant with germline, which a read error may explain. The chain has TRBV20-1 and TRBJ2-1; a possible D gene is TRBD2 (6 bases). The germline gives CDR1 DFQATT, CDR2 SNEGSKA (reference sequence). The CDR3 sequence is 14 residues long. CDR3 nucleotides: TGCAGTGCTAGAGATCTGGGGGGTTACAATAAGCAGTTCTTC. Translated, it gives CSARDLGGYNKQFF.

The CDR3: CVSSQRINRAQDENEQFF. Here the CDR3 DNA reads TGTGTTAGCAGCCAACGCATTAACCGGGCACAAGATGAAAATGAGCAGTTCTTC. The chain uses TRBV4-2 and TRBJ2-1; D gene unclear. Per germline, CDR1 LGHNA and CDR2 YNFKEQ. This CDR3 is 18 amino acids long.

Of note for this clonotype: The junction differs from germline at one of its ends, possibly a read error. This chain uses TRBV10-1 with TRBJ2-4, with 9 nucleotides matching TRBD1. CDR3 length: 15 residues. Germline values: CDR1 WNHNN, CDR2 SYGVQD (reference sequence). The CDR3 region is CDSGTGQGTKNIQYF. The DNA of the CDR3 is TGCGACAGCGGTACGGGACAGGGAACCAAAAACATTCAGTACTTC.

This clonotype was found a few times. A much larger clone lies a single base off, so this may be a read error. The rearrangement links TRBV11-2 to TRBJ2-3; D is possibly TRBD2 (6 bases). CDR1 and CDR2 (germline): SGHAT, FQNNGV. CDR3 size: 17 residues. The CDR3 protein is CASRLGALVGGSDTQYF. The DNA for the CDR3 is TGTGCCAGCAGGTTAGGTGCTCTAGTGGGGGGATCGGATACGCAGTATTTT.

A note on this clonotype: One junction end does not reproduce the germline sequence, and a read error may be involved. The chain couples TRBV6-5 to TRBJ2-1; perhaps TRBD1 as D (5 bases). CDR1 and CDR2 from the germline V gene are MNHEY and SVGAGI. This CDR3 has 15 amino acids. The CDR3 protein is CASRSGPGCVNEEFF. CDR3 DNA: TGTGCCAGCAGATCCGGACCAGGGTGTGTCAATGAGGAGTTCTTC.

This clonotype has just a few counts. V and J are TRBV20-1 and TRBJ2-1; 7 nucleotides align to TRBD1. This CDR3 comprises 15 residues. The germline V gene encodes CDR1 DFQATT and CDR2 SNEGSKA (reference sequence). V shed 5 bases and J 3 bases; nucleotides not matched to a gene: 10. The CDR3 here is CSARTRDRDYNEQFF. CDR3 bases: TGCAGTGCTCGTACCCGGGACAGAGACTACAATGAGCAGTTCTTC.

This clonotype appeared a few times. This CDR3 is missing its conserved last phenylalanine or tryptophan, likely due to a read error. The CDR3: CASSNSGPDTQYL. The CDR3 DNA sequence: TGTGCCAGCAGTAATAGCGGGCCCGACACGCAGTATCTT. This sequence joins TRBV6-2 or TRBV6-3 and TRBJ2-3; 7 bases are a match to TRBD2. Germline trimming cut 5 bases from V and 9 bases from J; bases unmatched to any gene: 8. CDR1 is MNHEY and CDR2 is SVGEGT in the germline V gene. The CDR3 is 13 residues long.

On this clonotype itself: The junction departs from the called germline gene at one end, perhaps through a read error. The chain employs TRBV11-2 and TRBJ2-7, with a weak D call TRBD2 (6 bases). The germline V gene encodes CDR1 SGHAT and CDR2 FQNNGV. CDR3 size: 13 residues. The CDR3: CASSLEVGGEQCF. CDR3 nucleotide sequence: TGTGCCAGCAGCTTAGAGGTGGGAGGCGAGCAGTGCTTC.

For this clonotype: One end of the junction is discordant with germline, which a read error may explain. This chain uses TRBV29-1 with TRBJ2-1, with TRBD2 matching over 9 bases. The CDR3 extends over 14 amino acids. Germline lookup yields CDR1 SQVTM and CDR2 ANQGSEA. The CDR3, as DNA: TGCAGCGTTCCGGGCGGGGGGGTCTACAATGGGCAGTTCTTC. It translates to CSVPGGGVYNGQFF.

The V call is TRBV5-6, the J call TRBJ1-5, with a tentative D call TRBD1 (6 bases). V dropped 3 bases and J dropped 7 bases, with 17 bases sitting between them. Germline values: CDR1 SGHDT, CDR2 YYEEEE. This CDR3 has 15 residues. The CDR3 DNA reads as TGTGCCAGCAGCTCAGGGGCGGGAGGGGGACAGCCCCAGCATTTT. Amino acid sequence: CASSSGAGGGQPQHF.

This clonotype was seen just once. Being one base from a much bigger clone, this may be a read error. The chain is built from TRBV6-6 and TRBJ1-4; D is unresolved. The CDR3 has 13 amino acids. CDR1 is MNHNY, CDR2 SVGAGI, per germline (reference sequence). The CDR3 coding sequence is TGTGCCAGCAGCGAGCGATCTAATGGAAAACTGTTTTTT. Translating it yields CASSERSNGKLFF.

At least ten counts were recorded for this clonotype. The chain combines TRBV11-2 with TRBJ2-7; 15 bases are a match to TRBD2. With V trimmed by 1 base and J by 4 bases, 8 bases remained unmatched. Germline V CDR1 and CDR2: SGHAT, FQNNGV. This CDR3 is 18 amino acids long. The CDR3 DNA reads TGTGCCAGCAGCTTAGCCGGACTAGCGGGAGGGCCGCTGTACGAGCAGTACTTC. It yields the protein CASSLAGLAGGPLYEQYF.

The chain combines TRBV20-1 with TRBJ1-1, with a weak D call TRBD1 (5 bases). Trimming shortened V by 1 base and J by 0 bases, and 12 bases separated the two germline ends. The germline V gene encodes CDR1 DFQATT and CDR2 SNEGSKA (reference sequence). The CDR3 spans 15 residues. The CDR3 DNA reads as TGCAGTGCTAGAGCCTGGGGGAGCATGAACACTGAAGCTTTCTTT. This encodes CSARAWGSMNTEAFF.